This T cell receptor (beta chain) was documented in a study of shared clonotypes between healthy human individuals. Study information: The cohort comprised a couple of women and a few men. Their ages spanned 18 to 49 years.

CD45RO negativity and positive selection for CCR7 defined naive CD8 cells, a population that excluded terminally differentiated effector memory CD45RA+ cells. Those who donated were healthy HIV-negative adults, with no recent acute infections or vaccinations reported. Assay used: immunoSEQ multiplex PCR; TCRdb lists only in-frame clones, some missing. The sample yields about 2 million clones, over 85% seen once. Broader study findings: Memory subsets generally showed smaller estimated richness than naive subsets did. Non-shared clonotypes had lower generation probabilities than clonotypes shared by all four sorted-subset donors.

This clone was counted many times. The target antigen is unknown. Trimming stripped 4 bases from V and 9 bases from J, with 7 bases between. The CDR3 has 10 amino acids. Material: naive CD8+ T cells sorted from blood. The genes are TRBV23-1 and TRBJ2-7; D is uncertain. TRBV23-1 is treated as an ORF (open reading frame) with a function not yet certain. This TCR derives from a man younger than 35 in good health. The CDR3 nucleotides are TGCGCCAGCAGTCTAAGCTGGCAGTACTTC. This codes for CASSLSWQYF.